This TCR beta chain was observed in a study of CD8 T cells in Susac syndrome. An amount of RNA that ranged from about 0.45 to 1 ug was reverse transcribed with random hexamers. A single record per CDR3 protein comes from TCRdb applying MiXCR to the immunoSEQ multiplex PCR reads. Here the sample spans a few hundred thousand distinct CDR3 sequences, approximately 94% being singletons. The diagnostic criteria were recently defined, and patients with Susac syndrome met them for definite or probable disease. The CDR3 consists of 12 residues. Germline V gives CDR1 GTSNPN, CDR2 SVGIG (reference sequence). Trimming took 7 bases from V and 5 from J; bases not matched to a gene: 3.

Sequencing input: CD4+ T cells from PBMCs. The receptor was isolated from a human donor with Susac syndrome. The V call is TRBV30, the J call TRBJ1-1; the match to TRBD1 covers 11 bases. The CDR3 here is CALGQGGTEAFF. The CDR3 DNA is TGTGCCTTGGGACAGGGGGGAACTGAAGCTTTCTTT.